This passage covers 27 T cell receptor beta chains from one sample sequenced in a study of T-cell memory formation after mild COVID-19. In TCRdb, the 5' RACE reads were re-called with MiXCR into one record per CDR3 protein. Here the sample spans over 120,000 distinct CDR3 sequences, about a fifth being singletons. The sequencing input was PBMCs or a T cell subset sorted from them (not recorded which). All receptors come from an adult woman who had mild COVID-19 (a few samples of this study predate the infection). Cell type and time point are not known.

The gene calls are TRBV5-1 and TRBJ2-3; possibly TRBD2 for D (5 bases). The CDR3 spans 14 residues. Per germline, CDR1 SGHRS and CDR2 YFSETQ. Trimming cost V 2 bases and J 6 bases, with 13 bases left between them. As DNA, the CDR3 is TGCGCCAGCAGCTTCACCGGGGTACCTGATACGCAGTATTTT. This translates into CASSFTGVPDTQYF.

This clonotype was seen repeatedly, ten times or more. The junction departs from the called germline gene at one end, perhaps through a read error. V is TRBV5-1 and J is TRBJ2-1; tentatively, D is TRBD2 (5 bases). CDR1 is SGHRS and CDR2 is YFSETQ in the germline V gene. The CDR3 consists of 14 residues. The DNA of the CDR3 is TGCGCCAGCAGCTTGGAGGACTCCTTCAATGAGCAGTTCTTC. It specifies CASSLEDSFNEQFF.

The chain recombines TRBV25-1 with TRBJ2-1, with 14 bases fitting TRBD2. J was trimmed by 6 bases and V by 6 bases; bases with no gene match: 7. Germline V gene sequence: CDR1 MGHDK, CDR2 SYGVNS. This CDR3 has 16 amino acids. CDR3 nucleotides: TGTGCCAGCAGCCCTCTGGGACTAGCGGGAGTCAATGAGCAGTTCTTC. Amino acid sequence: CASSPLGLAGVNEQFF.

In DNA form, the CDR3 reads TGCGCCAGCAGCTTGGGACTAGCTCCCTCCTACGAGCAGTACTTC. It codes for CASSLGLAPSYEQYF. The V call is TRBV5-1, the J call TRBJ2-7, with 7 nucleotides matching TRBD2. The germline gives CDR1 SGHRS, CDR2 YFSETQ. V shed 0 bases, J shed 0 bases, and the junction held 3 bases outside the gene matches. The CDR3 runs 15 residues.

This clonotype was picked up a small number of times. The V and J genes are TRBV3-1 and TRBJ2-7, with D perhaps assigned TRBD1 or TRBD2 (5 bases each). The CDR3 is 15 residues long. Germline CDR1 and CDR2: LGHDT and YNNKEL (reference sequence). The germline V and J ends were trimmed by 4 bases and 0 bases, with 13 bases remaining between them. The CDR3 reads CASSRGGTSSYEQYF. The CDR3 DNA reads TGTGCCAGCAGCCGTGGGGGAACAAGCTCCTACGAGCAGTACTTC.

The chain employs TRBV2 and TRBJ1-4; D is unresolved. The germline V gene has CDR1 SNHLY and CDR2 FYNNEI. Trimming took off 7 bases at V and 8 bases at J, with 17 bases between the two ends. This CDR3 is built from 14 residues. This CDR3 is CASNRLAETEKLFF. The CDR3 region has the DNA TGTGCCAGCAACCGGCTGGCAGAGACCGAAAAACTGTTTTTT. Looking up the rest from reference TRBV2 and TRBJ1-4 gives the full variable domain: EPEVTQTPSHQVTQMGQEVILRCVPISNHLYFYWYRQILGQKVEFLVSFYNNEISEKSEIFDDQFSVERPDGSNFTLKIRSTKLEDSAMYFCASNRLAETEKLFFGSGTQLSVL.

This clonotype was seen a handful of times. The genes are TRBV29-1 and TRBJ2-7; 11 nucleotides align to TRBD2. Germline CDR1 and CDR2: SQVTM and ANQGSEA. Trimming removed 6 bases from V and 0 bases from J; junction bases left unmatched: 4. The CDR3 has 14 residues. CDR3 DNA sequence: TGCAGCGTGAAACTAGCGGGGGTCTCCTACGAGCAGTACTTC. Its translation is CSVKLAGVSYEQYF.

The V call is TRBV12-3 or TRBV12-4, the J call TRBJ2-7, with 8 bases lining up with TRBD2. The CDR3 extends over 14 amino acids. Germline trimming cut 2 bases from V and 7 bases from J; bases unmatched to any gene: 7. CDR3 region: CASSLREGLREQYF. In DNA, the CDR3 is TGTGCCAGCAGTTTACGGGAGGGCCTTCGGGAGCAGTACTTC.

The rearrangement uses TRBV2 and TRBJ2-1; possibly TRBD2 for D (6 bases). The CDR3 consists of 15 residues. Trimming stripped 4 bases from V and 7 bases from J, with 17 bases between. From germline, CDR1 is SNHLY and CDR2 FYNNEI. CDR3 protein: CASSGRLGGVNEQFF. Written as DNA, the CDR3 is TGTGCCAGCAGTGGACGACTAGGAGGGGTGAATGAGCAGTTCTTC. Together with reference TRBV2 and TRBJ2-1, the CDR3 gives the full variable domain: EPEVTQTPSHQVTQMGQEVILRCVPISNHLYFYWYRQILGQKVEFLVSFYNNEISEKSEIFDDQFSVERPDGSNFTLKIRSTKLEDSAMYFCASSGRLGGVNEQFFGPGTRLTVL.

This clonotype showed up just a few times. V gene TRBV7-9 combines with J gene TRBJ2-5; 9 bases match TRBD2. This CDR3 is built from 13 residues. From germline, CDR1 is SEHNR and CDR2 FQNEAQ (reference sequence). V lost 5 bases and J lost 8; bases outside the gene matches: 6. The CDR3 DNA reads TGTGCCAGCAGCCTCGGGACTAGCCAAACCCAGTACTTC. Translating it yields CASSLGTSQTQYF.

The chain couples TRBV30 to TRBJ2-2, with 9 nucleotides matching TRBD2. The CDR3 is 15 amino acids. Trimming took 2 bases from V and 6 from J; bases not matched to a gene: 7. Germline V gene sequence: CDR1 GTSNPN, CDR2 SVGIG (reference sequence). For the CDR3, the DNA is TGTGCCTGGAGTTTTAGCGGGAGTATCGCCGGGGAGCTGTTTTTT. The encoded protein is CAWSFSGSIAGELFF.

This clonotype was found once. CDR3 in DNA: TGCAGTGCTAGAGATGCGGGAGTGTTAACAGATGAGCAGTTCTTC. As protein: CSARDAGVLTDEQFF. V usage is TRBV20-1 and J usage is TRBJ2-1; 7 nucleotides agree with TRBD2. The germline gives CDR1 DFQATT, CDR2 SNEGSKA (reference sequence). V dropped 0 bases and J dropped 8; count of bases not matched to a gene: 10. This CDR3 spans 15 amino acids.

The chain joins TRBV29-1 to TRBJ2-1, with 10 bases lining up with TRBD2. This CDR3 spans 17 amino acids. Germline values: CDR1 SQVTM, CDR2 ANQGSEA. The V gene end was trimmed by 7 bases and the J gene end by 0 bases; junction bases not matched to a gene: 12. CDR3 amino acids: CSARTSGLLNSYNEQFF. CDR3 nucleotide sequence: TGCAGCGCCCGGACTAGCGGCCTCCTCAACTCCTACAATGAGCAGTTCTTC.

This clonotype has more than one count but fewer than ten. The chain links TRBV12-3 or TRBV12-4 to TRBJ2-2, with a tentative D call TRBD2 (6 bases). V shed 3 bases and J shed 6 bases, with 14 bases lying between them. The CDR3 length is 15 residues. CDR3 sequence: CASSLSVGRAGELFF. The CDR3 nucleotides read TGTGCCAGCAGTTTGTCAGTCGGGAGAGCCGGGGAGCTGTTTTTT.

CDR3 DNA sequence: TGCGCCAGCAGCCAGGGACGCAGTAATGAAAAACTGTTTTTT. It is translated as CASSQGRSNEKLFF. The chain joins TRBV5-1 to TRBJ1-4, with D tentatively TRBD1 (5 bases). The V end was cut by 4 bases, the J end by 4 bases, with 11 bases between. The CDR3 has 14 amino acids. CDR1 is SGHRS and CDR2 is YFSETQ in the germline V gene.

The V and J genes are TRBV18 and TRBJ2-2; 7 bases match TRBD2. Losses at the gene ends were 0 bases for V and 1 base for J; bases not matched to a gene: 5. Germline CDR1 KGHSH, CDR2 LQKENI. The CDR3 sequence is 17 residues long. CDR3 in DNA: TGTGCCAGCTCACCACCGGGGAGGGCTTTGAACACCGGGGAGCTGTTTTTT. Translating gives CASSPPGRALNTGELFF.

In its sample, this clonotype was seen a few times. V and J are TRBV7-6 and TRBJ2-5, with TRBD1 as a possible D gene (6 bases). From germline, CDR1 is SGHVS and CDR2 FNYEAQ. Trimming left V 11 bases short and J 1 base short, with 14 bases between. The CDR3 totals 13 residues. Here the CDR3 DNA reads TGTGCCTCCGCGCAGGGGCCCCAAGAGACCCAGTACTTC. This encodes CASAQGPQETQYF.

This clonotype was seen repeatedly, ten times or more. The chain employs TRBV6-2 or TRBV6-3 and TRBJ2-2; unclear D gene. The ends were cut back, 8 bases at V and 5 bases at J, with 9 bases in the middle. The CDR3 contains 12 residues. Per germline, CDR1 MNHEY and CDR2 SVGEGT. The CDR3 coding sequence is TGTGCCAGCCGCCGGGTAACCGGGGAGCTGTTTTTT. Translated, it gives CASRRVTGELFF.

The chain couples TRBV7-9 to TRBJ2-3, with D unresolved. Between the trimmed V and J ends, which lost 7 bases and 1 base, there was a span of 9 bases. CDR3 length: 13 amino acids. The germline CDR1 and CDR2 sequences are SEHNR and FQNEAQ (reference sequence). CDR3 protein: CASIHDGTDTQYF. In DNA form, the CDR3 reads TGTGCCAGCATCCACGACGGCACAGATACGCAGTATTTT.

The sample holds many counts of this clonotype. V is TRBV11-2 and J is TRBJ2-1; tentative D call: TRBD2 (5 bases). This CDR3 region has 11 residues. V was shortened by 3 bases and J by 12 bases, with 9 bases between the two germline ends. CDR1 is SGHAT, CDR2 FQNNGV, per germline. CDR3 protein: CASSFQEVQFF. Written as DNA, the CDR3 is TGTGCCAGCAGCTTTCAGGAGGTGCAGTTCTTC.

The chain recombines TRBV5-1 with TRBJ1-2, with TRBD1 matching 8 bases. The CDR3 consists of 15 residues. Germline V gene sequence: CDR1 SGHRS, CDR2 YFSETQ. V was pared by 0 bases and J by 4 bases, with 5 bases of the junction left unmatched. CDR3 protein: CASSLGTGTGYGYTF. The CDR3, as DNA: TGCGCCAGCAGCTTGGGTACCGGGACAGGCTATGGCTACACCTTC.

The CDR3 spells CASSSRTGASSNEKLFF. As DNA, the CDR3 is TGCGCCAGCAGCTCAAGGACAGGGGCCAGTAGCAATGAAAAACTGTTTTTT. The chain links TRBV5-1 to TRBJ1-4; TRBD1 matches 9 bases. Germline CDR1 SGHRS, CDR2 YFSETQ. The CDR3 has 17 amino acids. V gave up 3 bases and J gave up 5 bases; unmatched junction bases: 11.

The sample holds a few counts of this clonotype. The chain links TRBV7-8 to TRBJ2-1, with 8 nucleotides matching TRBD2. The germline V gene encodes CDR1 SGHVS and CDR2 FQNEAQ. The V segment lost 1 base and the J segment 3 bases; nucleotides outside the gene matches: 5. This CDR3 spans 16 amino acids. CDR3 sequence reads: CASSLVGLAGYNEQFF. CDR3 in DNA: TGTGCCAGCAGCTTAGTAGGTCTAGCGGGCTACAATGAGCAGTTCTTC.

The rearrangement uses TRBV6-2 or TRBV6-3 and TRBJ2-7; 8 positions agree with TRBD1. The CDR3 contains 15 residues. Germline CDR1 and CDR2: MNHEY and SVGEGT. The J segment lost 5 bases and the V segment lost 7 bases, leaving 13 bases of the junction unmatched. CDR3 sequence reads: CASTPQGAKRHEQYF. The CDR3 region has the DNA TGTGCCAGCACCCCCCAGGGGGCGAAGCGCCACGAGCAGTACTTC.

The chain employs TRBV20-1 and TRBJ1-2; 8 bases agree with TRBD1. The germline V gene encodes CDR1 DFQATT and CDR2 SNEGSKA (reference sequence). This CDR3 comprises 15 residues. The junction had 8 bases not matched to a gene; V was cut back by 0 bases and J by 5 bases. In DNA, the CDR3 is TGCAGTGCTAGAGAAAAACAGGGGGTCGGTTATGGCTACACCTTC. Translating it yields CSAREKQGVGYGYTF.

The genes are TRBV12-3 or TRBV12-4 and TRBJ2-7, with a tentative D call TRBD1 (6 bases). The ends were cut back, 4 bases at V and 6 bases at J, with 13 bases in the middle. The CDR3 is made up of 13 amino acids. In nucleotides, the CDR3 is TGTGCCAGCAGTTACTACAGGGAAGGCGAGCAGTACTTC. Amino acids: CASSYYREGEQYF.

This clonotype was seen a handful of times. This rearrangement joins TRBV12-3 or TRBV12-4 to TRBJ1-5, with D perhaps matching TRBD1 (6 bases). The V and J ends lost 5 bases and 4 bases respectively, with 12 bases between them. The CDR3 is 14 amino acids. The CDR3 sequence is CASSLSQGNQPQHF. For the CDR3, the DNA is TGTGCCAGCAGTCTTTCACAGGGAAATCAGCCCCAGCATTTT.